Included here is one TCR beta chain sequence, with context. The data stem from a study of blood T cell repertoires in COVID-19. About the research overall: Some COVID-19 samples were acute and others convalescent; all came from the United States, Italy and Spain. T cells, B-cell-depleted T cells, or PBMCs provided the cDNA or gDNA that served as material.

This table comes from immunoSEQ multiplex PCR, and its TCRdb copy is limited to in-frame clones, with some not included. The sample records around 200,000 clones, approximately 87% being singletons. Germline V CDR1 and CDR2: SGDLS, YYNGEE. V was trimmed by 0 bases and J by 0 bases, leaving 10 bases between them. The CDR3 sequence is 16 residues long. The source material was peripheral blood. The TCR sequence derives from a woman aged 18-29 years who had recovered from COVID-19. The gene calls are TRBV9 and TRBJ1-3; D is unresolved. CDR3 sequence reads: CASSVDYGSSGNTIYF. DNA for the CDR3: TGTGCCAGCAGCGTAGACTATGGGTCCTCTGGAAACACCATATATTTT. Full variable domain (rest looked up from reference TRBV9 and TRBJ1-3): DSGVTQTPKHLITATGQRVTLRCSPRSGDLSVYWYQQSLDQGLQFLIQYYNGEERAKGNILERFSAQQFPDLHSELNLSSLELGDSALYFCASSVDYGSSGNTIYFGEGSWLTVV.